This T cell receptor (beta chain) comes out of a study of sequential checkpoint blockade in melanoma. Study-level information: After nivolumab or ipilimumab alone, roughly 20 patients had week-13 rebiopsies. Study-wide findings and caveats: Mutational load did not correlate with tumor T-cell fraction or clonality.

Notes on this clone: The antigen is not known.

There are 15 residues in the CDR3. The V gene lost 10 bases and the J gene lost 1 base, with 18 bases spanning the gap. Germline CDR1 is MGHDK and CDR2 is SYGVNS. Regarding treatment: randomized to nivolumab then ipilimumab (arm A) or the reverse (arm B). Patients had received no earlier DNA-damaging chemotherapy. Repertoires were generated with immunoSEQ multiplex PCR, while TCRdb's copy carries only in-frame clones and drops some. The table has roughly 9,200 clones, about 23% seen once; the top ten hold approximately 11%. This TCR derives from a human donor with melanoma. V is TRBV25-1 and J is TRBJ2-3; possible D gene TRBD2, 7 bases. The source material was tumor tissue (inferred from file names), sampled from a patient given nivolumab and ipilimumab in sequence. CDR3 protein: CATSLGGAGTDTQYF. In nucleotides, the CDR3 is TGTGCCACGTCTTTGGGGGGGGCCGGCACAGATACGCAGTATTTT.